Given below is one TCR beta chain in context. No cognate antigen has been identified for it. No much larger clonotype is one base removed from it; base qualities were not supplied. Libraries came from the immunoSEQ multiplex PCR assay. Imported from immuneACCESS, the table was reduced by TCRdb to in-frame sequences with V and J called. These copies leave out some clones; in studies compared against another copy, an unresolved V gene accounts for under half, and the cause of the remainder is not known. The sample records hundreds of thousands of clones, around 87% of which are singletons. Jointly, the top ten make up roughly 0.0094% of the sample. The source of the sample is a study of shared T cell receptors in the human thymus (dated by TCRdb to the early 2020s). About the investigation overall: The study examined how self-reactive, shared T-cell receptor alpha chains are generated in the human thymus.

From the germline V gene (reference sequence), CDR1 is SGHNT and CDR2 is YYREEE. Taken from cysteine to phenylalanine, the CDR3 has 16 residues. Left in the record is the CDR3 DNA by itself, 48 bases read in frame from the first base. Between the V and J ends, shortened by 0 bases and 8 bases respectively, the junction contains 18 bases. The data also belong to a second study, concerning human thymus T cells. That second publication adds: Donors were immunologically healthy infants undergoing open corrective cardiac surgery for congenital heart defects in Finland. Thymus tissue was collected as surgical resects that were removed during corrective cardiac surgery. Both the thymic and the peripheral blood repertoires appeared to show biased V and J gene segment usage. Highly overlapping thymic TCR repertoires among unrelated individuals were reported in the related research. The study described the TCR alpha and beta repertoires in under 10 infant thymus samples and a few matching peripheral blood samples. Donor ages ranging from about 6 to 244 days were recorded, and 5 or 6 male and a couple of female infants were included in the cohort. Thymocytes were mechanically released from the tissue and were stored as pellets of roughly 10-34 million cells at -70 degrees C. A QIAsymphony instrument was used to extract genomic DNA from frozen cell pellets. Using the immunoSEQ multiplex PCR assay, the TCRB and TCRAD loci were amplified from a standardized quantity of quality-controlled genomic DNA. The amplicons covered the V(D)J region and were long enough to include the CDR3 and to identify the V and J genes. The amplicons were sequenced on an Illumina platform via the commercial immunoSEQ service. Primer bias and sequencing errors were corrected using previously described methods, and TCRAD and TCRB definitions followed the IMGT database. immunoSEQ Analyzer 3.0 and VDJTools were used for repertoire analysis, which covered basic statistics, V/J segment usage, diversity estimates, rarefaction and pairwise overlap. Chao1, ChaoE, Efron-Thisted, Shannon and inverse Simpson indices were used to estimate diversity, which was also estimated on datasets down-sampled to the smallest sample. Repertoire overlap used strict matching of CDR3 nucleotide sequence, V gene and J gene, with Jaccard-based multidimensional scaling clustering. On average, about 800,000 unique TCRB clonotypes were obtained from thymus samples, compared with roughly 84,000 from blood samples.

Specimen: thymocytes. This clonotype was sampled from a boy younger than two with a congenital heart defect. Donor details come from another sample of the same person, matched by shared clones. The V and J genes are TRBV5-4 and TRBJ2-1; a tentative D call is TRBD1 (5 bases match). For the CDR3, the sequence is CASSLGRSNRHDEQFF. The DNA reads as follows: TGTGCCAGCAGCTTGGGTCGGTCTAACAGGCACGATGAGCAGTTCTTC.